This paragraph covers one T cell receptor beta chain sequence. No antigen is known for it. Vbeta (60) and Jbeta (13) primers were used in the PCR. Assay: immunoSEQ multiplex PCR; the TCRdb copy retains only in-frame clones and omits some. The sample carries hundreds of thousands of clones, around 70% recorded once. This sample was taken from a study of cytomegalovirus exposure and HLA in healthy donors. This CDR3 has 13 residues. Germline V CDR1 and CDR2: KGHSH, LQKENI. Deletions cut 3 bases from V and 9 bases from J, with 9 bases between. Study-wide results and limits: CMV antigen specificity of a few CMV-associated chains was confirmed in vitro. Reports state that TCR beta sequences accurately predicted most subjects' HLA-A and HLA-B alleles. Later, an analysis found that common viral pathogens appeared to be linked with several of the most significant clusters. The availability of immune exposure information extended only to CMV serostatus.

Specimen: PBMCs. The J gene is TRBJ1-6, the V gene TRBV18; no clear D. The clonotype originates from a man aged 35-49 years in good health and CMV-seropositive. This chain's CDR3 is CASSPPGGSPLHF. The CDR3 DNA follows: TGTGCCAGCTCACCGCCCGGAGGTTCACCCCTCCACTTT.